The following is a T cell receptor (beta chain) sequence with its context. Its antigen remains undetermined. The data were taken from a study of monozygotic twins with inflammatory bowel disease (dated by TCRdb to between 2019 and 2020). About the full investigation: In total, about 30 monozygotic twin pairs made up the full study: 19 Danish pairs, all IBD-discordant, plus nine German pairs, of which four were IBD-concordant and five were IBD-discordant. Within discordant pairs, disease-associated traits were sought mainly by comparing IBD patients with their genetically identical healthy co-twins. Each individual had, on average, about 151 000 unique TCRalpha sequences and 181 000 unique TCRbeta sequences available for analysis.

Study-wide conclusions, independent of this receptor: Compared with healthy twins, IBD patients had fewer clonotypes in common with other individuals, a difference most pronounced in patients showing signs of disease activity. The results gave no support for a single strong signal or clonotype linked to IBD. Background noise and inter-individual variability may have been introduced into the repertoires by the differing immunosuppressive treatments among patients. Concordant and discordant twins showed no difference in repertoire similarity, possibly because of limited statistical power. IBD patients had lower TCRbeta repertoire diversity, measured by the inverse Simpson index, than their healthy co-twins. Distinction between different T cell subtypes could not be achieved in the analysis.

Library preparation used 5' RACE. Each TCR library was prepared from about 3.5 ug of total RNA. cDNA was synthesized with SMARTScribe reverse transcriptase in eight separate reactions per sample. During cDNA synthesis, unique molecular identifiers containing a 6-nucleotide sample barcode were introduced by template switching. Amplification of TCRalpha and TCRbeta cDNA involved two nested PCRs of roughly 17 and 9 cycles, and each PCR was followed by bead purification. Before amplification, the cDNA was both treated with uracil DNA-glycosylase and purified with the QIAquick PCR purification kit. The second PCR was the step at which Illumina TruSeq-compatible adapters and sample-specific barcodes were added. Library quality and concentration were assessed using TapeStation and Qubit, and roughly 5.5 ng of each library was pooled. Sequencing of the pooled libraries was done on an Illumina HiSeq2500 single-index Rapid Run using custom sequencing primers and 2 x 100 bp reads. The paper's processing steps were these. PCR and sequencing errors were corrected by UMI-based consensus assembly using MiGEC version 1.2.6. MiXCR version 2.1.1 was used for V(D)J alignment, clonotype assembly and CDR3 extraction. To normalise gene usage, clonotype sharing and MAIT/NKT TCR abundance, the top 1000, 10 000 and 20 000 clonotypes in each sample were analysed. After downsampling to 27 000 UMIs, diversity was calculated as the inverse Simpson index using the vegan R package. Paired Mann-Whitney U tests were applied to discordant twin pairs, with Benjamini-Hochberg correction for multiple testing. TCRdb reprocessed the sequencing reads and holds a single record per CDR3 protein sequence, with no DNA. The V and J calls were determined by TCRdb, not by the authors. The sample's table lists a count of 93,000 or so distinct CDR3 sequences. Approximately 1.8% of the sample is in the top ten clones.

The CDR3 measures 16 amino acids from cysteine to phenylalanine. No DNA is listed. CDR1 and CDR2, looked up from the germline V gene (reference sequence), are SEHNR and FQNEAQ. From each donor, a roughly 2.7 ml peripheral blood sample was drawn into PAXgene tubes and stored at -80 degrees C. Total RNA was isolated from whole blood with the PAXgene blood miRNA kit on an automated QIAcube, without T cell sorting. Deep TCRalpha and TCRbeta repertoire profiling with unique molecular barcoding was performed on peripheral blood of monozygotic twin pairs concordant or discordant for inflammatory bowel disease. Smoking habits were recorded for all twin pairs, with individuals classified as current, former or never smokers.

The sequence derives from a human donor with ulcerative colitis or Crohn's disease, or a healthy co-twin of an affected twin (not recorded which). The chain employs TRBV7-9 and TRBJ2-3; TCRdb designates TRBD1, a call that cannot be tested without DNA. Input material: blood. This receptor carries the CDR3 CASSLVETVVGDTQYF.